This entry lists 20 T cell receptor beta chains sequenced from one sample in a study of radiation and T cells in renal cell carcinoma. Repertoires were generated with immunoSEQ multiplex PCR, while TCRdb's copy carries only in-frame clones and drops some. This table holds some 120,000 clones, 81% found once. Time point meaning: blood 2 weeks post-SBRT. Treatment given: 15 Gy SBRT to primary tumor, nephrectomy 4 weeks later. Source: blood, taken from a patient whose treatment included radiotherapy and nephrectomy. These receptors were taken from a man aged 45-65 years with renal cell carcinoma.

This sequence joins TRBV6-4 and TRBJ2-3; 9 bases are a match to TRBD2. V lost 2 bases, J lost 5 bases, and 5 bases stayed unmatched. The CDR3 spans 15 residues. Germline values: CDR1 MRHNA, CDR2 SNTAGT. CDR3 amino acids: CASSDTLAGGDTQYF. In DNA, the CDR3 is TGTGCCAGCAGTGACACACTAGCGGGCGGAGATACGCAGTATTTT.

The chain carries TRBV27 and TRBJ1-1, with no clear D. The CDR3 has 13 residues. Trimming pared 5 bases from V and 1 base from J, leaving 8 bases between. Germline assignment: CDR1 MNHEY and CDR2 SMNVEV (reference sequence). CDR3 sequence: CASSVSRNTEAFF. The CDR3 bases are TGTGCCAGCAGTGTCAGTAGGAACACTGAAGCTTTCTTT.

The genes are TRBV14 and TRBJ1-2; TRBD1 might be the D (5 bases). Per germline, CDR1 SGHDN and CDR2 FVKESK. This CDR3 has 14 residues. V lost 1 base to trimming and J lost 6 bases, with 12 bases between them. The DNA of the CDR3 is TGTGCCAGCAGCCAAGCGGGGGTAGCGGATGGCTACACCTTC. This encodes CASSQAGVADGYTF.

This sequence joins TRBV5-1 and TRBJ2-1; 10 bases fit TRBD2. V lost 0 bases to trimming and J lost 2 bases; unmatched junction nucleotides: 2. The CDR3 length is 16 residues. CDR1 and CDR2 (germline): SGHRS, YFSETQ. The CDR3, as DNA: TGCGCCAGCAGCTTGGCCAGCGGGAGGGCCTACAATGAGCAGTTCTTC. Its protein product is CASSLASGRAYNEQFF.

The J gene is TRBJ2-5, the V gene TRBV7-2; weak D call: TRBD1 (6 bases). V was cut by 1 base and J by 10 bases, with 10 bases left in between. The length of the CDR3 is 12 residues. Germline CDR1 is SGHTA and CDR2 is FQGNSA. In DNA form, the CDR3 reads TGTGCCAGCAGCTTAGAAGACAGGCACCAGTACTTC. Its translation is CASSLEDRHQYF.

The V and J genes are TRBV7-2 and TRBJ2-7, with D tentatively TRBD1 (5 bases). Germline CDR1 and CDR2: SGHTA and FQGNSA. The CDR3 contains 14 residues. The V end lost 3 bases, the J end lost 4 bases, and 13 bases lay between the germline ends. CDR3 bases: TGTGCCAGCAGCTTGGGCAGGGTATTTTACGAGCAGTACTTC. Protein product: CASSLGRVFYEQYF. The entire variable domain, with the rest obtained from reference TRBV7-2 and TRBJ2-7, is as follows: GAGVSQSPSNKVTEKGKDVELRCDPISGHTALYWYRQSLGQGLEFLIYFQGNSAPDKSGLPSDRFSAERTGGSVSTLTIQRTQQEDSAVYLCASSLGRVFYEQYFGPGTRLTVT.

The V and J genes are TRBV5-1 and TRBJ1-4; 8 bases fit TRBD1. This CDR3 is 16 amino acids long. Germline V CDR1 and CDR2: SGHRS, YFSETQ. After removal of 4 bases from V and 5 bases from J, the junction contained 10 bases not matched to a gene. CDR3 region: CASSVDPGGGNEKLFF. Written as DNA, the CDR3 is TGCGCCAGCAGCGTAGACCCAGGGGGCGGGAATGAAAAACTGTTTTTT.

The chain recombines TRBV27 with TRBJ2-7; maybe TRBD1 (5 bases). Trimming pared 2 bases from V and 7 bases from J, leaving 12 bases between. The CDR3 loop spans 13 amino acids. Per germline, CDR1 MNHEY and CDR2 SMNVEV (reference sequence). CDR3 protein: CASSLGRAGEQYF. The CDR3 nucleotides are TGTGCCAGCAGTTTAGGCAGGGCTGGGGAGCAGTACTTC.

This CDR3 reads CASSQVPGNSPLHF. The DNA for the CDR3 is TGCGCCAGCAGCCAAGTTCCGGGGAATTCACCCCTCCACTTT. This chain uses TRBV4-1 with TRBJ1-6; D uncertain. Germline values: CDR1 MGHRA, CDR2 YSYEKL. V was trimmed by 1 base and J by 7 bases, leaving 8 bases between them. This CDR3 comprises 14 residues.

This chain's CDR3 is CASSRRADSGEQYF. In DNA form, the CDR3 reads TGCGCCAGCAGCCGACGCGCGGACAGTGGCGAGCAGTACTTC. This rearrangement joins TRBV4-1 to TRBJ2-7; maybe TRBD1 (6 bases). Germline loops: CDR1 MGHRA, CDR2 YSYEKL. The CDR3 has 14 residues. The V end lost 4 bases, the J end lost 6 bases, and 16 bases lay between the germline ends.

The chain employs TRBV18 and TRBJ2-2, with TRBD1 identical over 7 bases. The trim removed 6 bases at V and 5 bases at J, leaving 12 bases unmatched. CDR1 and CDR2 (germline): KGHSH, LQKENI. This CDR3 has 16 residues. CDR3 DNA sequence: TGTGCCAGCTCCCAAAACAGGGGCCCGCGTACCGGGGAGCTGTTTTTT. It translates to CASSQNRGPRTGELFF.

V is TRBV6-5 and J is TRBJ2-7, with TRBD2 matching 8 bases. In germline, CDR1 is MNHEY, CDR2 SVGAGI. The J segment lost 3 bases and the V segment lost 0 bases, leaving 4 bases of the junction unmatched. This CDR3 spans 15 amino acids. The CDR3: CASSYSGLEFYEQYF. The CDR3 DNA sequence: TGTGCCAGCAGTTACTCGGGACTAGAATTCTACGAGCAGTACTTC.

V and J are TRBV11-2 and TRBJ1-1; TRBD1 matches 7 bases. Germline CDR1 reads SGHAT; CDR2 reads FQNNGV. The CDR3 loop spans 12 amino acids. The V gene end was trimmed by 4 bases and the J gene end by 10 bases; junction bases not matched to a gene: 6. The CDR3 DNA reads TGTGCCAGCAGCTCCCGGGGACAGAGAGCTTTCTTT. Its translation: CASSSRGQRAFF.

The CDR3 DNA reads TGTGCCAGCAGCTTAGTCTGGAGTGAGCAGTTCTTC. Translation gives CASSLVWSEQFF. V gene TRBV7-9 combines with J gene TRBJ2-1; D unclear. Germline lookup yields CDR1 SEHNR and CDR2 FQNEAQ (reference sequence). Trimming shortened V by 1 base and J by 9 bases, and 7 bases separated the two germline ends. This CDR3 has 12 amino acids.

This clone has ten or more counts. This rearrangement joins TRBV7-8 to TRBJ2-3; 10 nucleotides agree with TRBD2. This CDR3 is 17 amino acids long. V was clipped by 0 bases and J by 6 bases; unmatched bases: 9. Germline V gene lookup returns CDR1 SGHVS and CDR2 FQNEAQ. CDR3: CASSLAGLAGVQDTQYF. The DNA of the CDR3 is TGTGCCAGCAGCTTAGCTGGCCTAGCGGGGGTCCAGGATACGCAGTATTTT.

The chain couples TRBV29-1 to TRBJ1-1; D is unresolved. CDR1 is SQVTM, CDR2 ANQGSEA, per germline. The CDR3 spans 12 residues. V lost 7 bases and J 2 bases, leaving 11 bases between the germline ends. CDR3 sequence: CSAWNYNTEAFF. CDR3 nucleotide sequence: TGCAGCGCCTGGAACTACAACACTGAAGCTTTCTTT.

This sequence joins TRBV6-6 and TRBJ2-3, with TRBD2 as a possible D gene (7 bases). The CDR3 length is 15 residues. V was shortened by 8 bases and J by 0 bases, with 15 bases between the two germline ends. Per germline, CDR1 MNHNY and CDR2 SVGAGI (reference sequence). The CDR3 loop reads CASLWGGLSTDTQYF. CDR3 sequence (DNA): TGTGCCAGCCTCTGGGGGGGCCTTAGCACAGATACGCAGTATTTT.

The CDR3 reads CASSYLDQPQHF. CDR3 DNA: TGTGCCAGCAGCTACCTCGATCAGCCCCAGCATTTT. V and J are TRBV6-6 and TRBJ1-5; D gene unclear. The CDR3 loop spans 12 amino acids. Trimming left V 6 bases short and J 5 bases short, with 8 bases between. From germline, CDR1 is MNHNY and CDR2 SVGAGI (reference sequence).

V and J are TRBV7-3 and TRBJ2-2, with D maybe TRBD1 (5 bases). The CDR3 extends over 17 amino acids. Trimming removed 4 bases at V and 2 bases at J, with 17 bases between. From germline, CDR1 is SGHTA and CDR2 FQGTGA. The CDR3 DNA follows: TGTGCCAGCAGCTCCCGCGTCCTAGGGGATAACACCGGGGAGCTGTTTTTT. This translates into CASSSRVLGDNTGELFF.

The chain employs TRBV6-5 and TRBJ2-7; 7 nucleotides agree with TRBD1. The CDR3 contains 14 residues. J was trimmed by 2 bases and V by 2 bases; bases with no gene match: 3. Per germline, CDR1 MNHEY and CDR2 SVGAGI. CDR3 region: CASSYRGLTYEQYF. The CDR3, as DNA: TGTGCCAGCAGTTACAGGGGGCTAACCTACGAGCAGTACTTC.